This T cell receptor (beta chain) originates from a study of cytomegalovirus exposure and HLA in healthy donors. Across the whole study: There were 88 million or so unique TCRs (from HLA-typed donors) in an early data release. Study-wide points: Several V segments, TRBV6-2 and TRBV6-3 among them, could not be told apart and were dropped.

Primers: 60 Vbeta forward and 13 Jbeta reverse. Study processing details: Among the unique TCR beta chains that a later analysis counted, about 85 million in all, 10 million to 13 million were shared. Sequencing was performed with immunoSEQ multiplex PCR; in TCRdb, only in-frame clones are kept and a portion is missing. That table gives V, J and clone size, and the DNA gave D and trimming. This listing includes about 110,000 clones. Comments on this clone: Its antigen remains unknown.

V was clipped by 4 bases and J by 4 bases; unmatched bases: 2. From germline, CDR1 is LGHNA and CDR2 YNFKEQ. The CDR3 is 15 residues long. The chain couples TRBV4-2 to TRBJ2-2, with 11 bases matching TRBD2. This TCR was sampled from a man between 50 and 59 years old in good health and CMV-seronegative. Sequenced: PBMCs. CDR3 coding DNA: TGTGCCAGCAGCCGACTAGCGGGAACCACCGGGGAGCTGTTTTTT. Translating it yields CASSRLAGTTGELFF.